A single sample is the source of the 31 T cell receptor beta chains below, sequenced in a study of blood T cell repertoires in COVID-19. The table came from immunoSEQ multiplex PCR; TCRdb's copy has only in-frame clones and leaves some out. The sample has about 110,000 clones; about 87% are singletons. The sample comprised peripheral blood. Receptor source: a man between 45 and 60 years old with active or convalescent COVID-19.

The rearrangement joins TRBV27 to TRBJ1-5, with D unresolved. Trimming removed 6 bases from V and 1 base from J, with 10 bases in between. Looked up from germline, CDR1 is MNHEY and CDR2 is SMNVEV (reference sequence). The CDR3 runs 14 residues. CDR3 region: CASRVGGSNQPQHF. DNA of the CDR3: TGTGCCAGCAGAGTCGGAGGAAGCAATCAGCCCCAGCATTTT.

This rearrangement joins TRBV11-2 to TRBJ2-2; D perhaps matches TRBD1 (6 bases). With 5 bases removed from V and 1 base from J, the gap between germline ends came to 11 bases. In germline, CDR1 is SGHAT, CDR2 FQNNGV. This CDR3 has 15 amino acids. The CDR3: CASSLQGLNTGELFF. The CDR3 region has the DNA TGTGCCAGCAGCCTACAGGGTTTGAACACCGGGGAGCTGTTTTTT.

This rearrangement joins TRBV5-3 to TRBJ2-2; 8 bases line up with TRBD1. TRBV5-3 is an ORF, with its function uncertain. With V trimmed by 9 bases and J by 9 bases, 10 bases remained unmatched. The CDR3 extends over 13 amino acids. The CDR3 region has the DNA TGTGCCACCCAAGGACAGGGAAGATGGGAGCTGTTTTTT. It encodes CATQGQGRWELFF.

The V call is TRBV7-2, the J call TRBJ2-7; 8 nucleotides agree with TRBD2. Germline CDR1 is SGHTA and CDR2 is FQGNSA. The junction had 3 bases not matched to a gene; V was cut back by 4 bases and J by 7 bases. This CDR3 is built from 12 residues. The CDR3 nucleotides read TGTGCCAGCAGCTACGGGAGGGGGGAGCAGTACTTC. Protein product: CASSYGRGEQYF.

The V call is TRBV2, the J call TRBJ1-3; the D is unclear. CDR1 is SNHLY, CDR2 FYNNEI, per germline. The V end was cut by 8 bases, the J end by 0 bases, with 14 bases between. The CDR3 is 15 amino acids. CDR3 region: CASSGSSSSGNTIYF. The CDR3 DNA follows: TGTGCCAGCTCTGGGAGCAGTAGCTCTGGAAACACCATATATTTT.

The chain has TRBV19 and TRBJ1-2, with D possibly TRBD1 on 6 matching bases. V gave up 6 bases and J gave up 1 base, with 12 bases separating them. Germline CDR1 reads LNHDA; CDR2 reads SQIVND (reference sequence). CDR3 length equals 14 residues. CDR3 coding DNA: TGTGCCAGTAGCTTTAGAGGGGGTAACTATGGCTACACCTTC. It translates to CASSFRGGNYGYTF. The complete variable domain, with remaining parts taken from reference TRBV19 and TRBJ1-2, reads DGGITQSPKYLFRKEGQNVTLSCEQNLNHDAMYWYRQDPGQGLRLIYYSQIVNDFQKGDIAEGYSVSREKKESFPLTVTSAQKNPTAFYLCASSFRGGNYGYTFGSGTRLTVV.

This clone was observed a single time. This chain links TRBV11-2 with TRBJ2-2; D possibly corresponds to TRBD1 (5 bases). This CDR3 is built from 13 residues. Trimming left V 1 base short and J 7 bases short, with 7 bases between. CDR1 is SGHAT, CDR2 FQNNGV, per germline. CDR3 sequence (DNA): TGTGCCAGCAGCTTAGCAGGGTACGGGGAGCTGTTTTTT. It yields the protein CASSLAGYGELFF.

The chain combines TRBV2 with TRBJ1-1, with D hard to call. Germline loops: CDR1 SNHLY, CDR2 FYNNEI. Trimming took off 6 bases at V and 3 bases at J, with 14 bases between the two ends. The CDR3 has 14 amino acids. The CDR3 sequence is CASSLEVGDTEAFF. The DNA of the CDR3 is TGTGCCAGCAGCCTTGAGGTGGGTGACACTGAAGCTTTCTTT. Supplemented by reference TRBV2 and TRBJ1-1, the full variable domain reads EPEVTQTPSHQVTQMGQEVILRCVPISNHLYFYWYRQILGQKVEFLVSFYNNEISEKSEIFDDQFSVERPDGSNFTLKIRSTKLEDSAMYFCASSLEVGDTEAFFGQGTRLTVV.

This chain joins TRBV9 and TRBJ2-7; possibly TRBD2 for D (6 bases). Deletions cut 4 bases from V and 3 bases from J, with 17 bases between. The CDR3 loop spans 15 amino acids. CDR1 and CDR2 from the germline V gene are SGDLS and YYNGEE. CDR3 protein: CASSPEGRRNYEQYF. The CDR3 DNA is TGTGCCAGCAGCCCGGAGGGGAGGAGGAACTACGAGCAGTACTTC. The whole variable domain, remainder taken from reference TRBV9 and TRBJ2-7, is DSGVTQTPKHLITATGQRVTLRCSPRSGDLSVYWYQQSLDQGLQFLIQYYNGEERAKGNILERFSAQQFPDLHSELNLSSLELGDSALYFCASSPEGRRNYEQYFGPGTRLTVT.

This chain connects TRBV29-1 to TRBJ1-5; D is unresolved. CDR1 SQVTM and CDR2 ANQGSEA come from the germline V gene. Trimming pared 5 bases from V and 0 bases from J, leaving 8 bases between. The CDR3 is 13 amino acids. CDR3 nucleotide sequence: TGCAGCGTTCGACTTAATAGCAATCAGCCCCAGCATTTT. The encoded protein is CSVRLNSNQPQHF.

The rearrangement joins TRBV19 to TRBJ1-1; 7 nucleotides line up with TRBD1. J was trimmed by 0 bases and V by 4 bases; bases with no gene match: 5. CDR3 length equals 15 residues. Germline V CDR1 and CDR2: LNHDA, SQIVND (reference sequence). CDR3 sequence: CASSTRQGLNTEAFF. Here the CDR3 DNA reads TGTGCCAGTAGTACCAGACAGGGTTTGAACACTGAAGCTTTCTTT. The full variable domain, with the rest looked up from reference TRBV19 and TRBJ1-1, is DGGITQSPKYLFRKEGQNVTLSCEQNLNHDAMYWYRQDPGQGLRLIYYSQIVNDFQKGDIAEGYSVSREKKESFPLTVTSAQKNPTAFYLCASSTRQGLNTEAFFGQGTRLTVV.

The rearrangement joins TRBV6-2 or TRBV6-3 to TRBJ1-2, with D unclear. Germline values: CDR1 MNHEY, CDR2 SVGEGT. This CDR3 region has 15 residues. The V end was cut by 2 bases, the J end by 2 bases, with 12 bases between. CDR3 sequence reads: CASSYGHPRNYGYTF. The DNA for the CDR3 is TGTGCCAGCAGTTACGGGCACCCACGGAACTATGGCTACACCTTC.

This sequence joins TRBV29-1 and TRBJ2-1; 8 nucleotides agree with TRBD1. V dropped 8 bases and J dropped 3; count of bases not matched to a gene: 6. This CDR3 is built from 13 residues. Germline CDR1 and CDR2: SQVTM and ANQGSEA. The DNA of the CDR3 is TGCAGCACACGACAGGGGAGCTACAATGAGCAGTTCTTC. Amino acids: CSTRQGSYNEQFF.

The chain recombines TRBV18 with TRBJ2-5; 7 bases are shared with TRBD2. CDR1 is KGHSH and CDR2 is LQKENI in the germline V gene. The ends lost 1 base at V and 2 bases at J; junction bases unmatched: 4. There are 15 residues in the CDR3. The CDR3 DNA follows: TGTGCCAGCTCACCACGTTCCGGGGGGCAAGAGACCCAGTACTTC. Its protein product is CASSPRSGGQETQYF.

J is TRBJ1-2 and V is TRBV10-3; D possibly corresponds to TRBD1 (5 bases). V was cut by 10 bases and J by 3 bases, with 18 bases left in between. Per the germline V gene, CDR1 is ENHRY and CDR2 is SYGVKD. The CDR3 runs to 14 residues. CDR3 nucleotide sequence: TGTGCCACCCGGAGTGGCAGGGTCGACTATGGCTACACCTTC. Translation: CATRSGRVDYGYTF.

The CDR3 region has the DNA TGTGCCAGTAGTCCGAGTCGGGGGTTGACGCCTCAGCCCCAGCATTTT. Protein product: CASSPSRGLTPQPQHF. The V and J genes are TRBV19 and TRBJ1-5; maybe TRBD1 (5 bases). Per germline, CDR1 LNHDA and CDR2 SQIVND (reference sequence). Trimming removed 5 bases from V and 6 bases from J, with 20 bases in between. The CDR3 sequence is 16 residues long.

In DNA, the CDR3 is TGTGCCAGCAAGCATTCTCCTAATTCACCCCTCCACTTT. Translation gives CASKHSPNSPLHF. The chain combines TRBV27 with TRBJ1-6; D not resolved. The germline V gene encodes CDR1 MNHEY and CDR2 SMNVEV (reference sequence). There are 13 residues in the CDR3. Trimming left V 7 bases short and J 6 bases short, with 10 bases between.

The rearrangement uses TRBV6-5 and TRBJ2-1, with 7 nucleotides matching TRBD2. From germline, CDR1 is MNHEY and CDR2 SVGAGI. Losses at the gene ends were 8 bases for V and 10 bases for J; bases not matched to a gene: 17. This CDR3 contains 15 residues. CDR3 amino acids: CASRDPGRVGVEQFF. The CDR3 nucleotides are TGTGCCAGCCGCGACCCGGGGAGGGTAGGAGTGGAGCAGTTCTTC.

The chain couples TRBV5-4 to TRBJ2-3; D ambiguous. V was cut by 2 bases and J by 0 bases, with 16 bases left in between. The CDR3 is 17 amino acids. Per the germline V gene, CDR1 is SGHNT and CDR2 is YYREEE (reference sequence). The CDR3 loop reads CASSLGYTNPSTDTQYF. The CDR3 coding sequence is TGTGCCAGCAGCTTAGGCTATACTAACCCTAGCACAGATACGCAGTATTTT.

The rearrangement links TRBV11-2 to TRBJ2-1; D might be TRBD2 (6 bases). V was trimmed by 0 bases and J by 4 bases, leaving 10 bases between them. Germline lookup yields CDR1 SGHAT and CDR2 FQNNGV. This CDR3 region has 15 residues. The CDR3 here is CASSLDSSAYNEQFF. The CDR3 nucleotides read TGTGCCAGCAGCTTAGACTCTAGCGCTTACAATGAGCAGTTCTTC.

The chain joins TRBV7-2 to TRBJ1-6; possible D gene TRBD1, 5 bases. Trimming stripped 2 bases from V and 14 bases from J, with 16 bases between. The length of the CDR3 is 14 residues. Germline CDR1 and CDR2: SGHTA and FQGNSA. CDR3 coding DNA: TGTGCCAGCAGCTTATCTTCAATGGGGCAGACCCTCCACTTT. It encodes CASSLSSMGQTLHF.

The V and J genes are TRBV6-1 and TRBJ1-2, with a weak D call TRBD1 (5 bases). This CDR3 has 16 amino acids. V was cut by 2 bases and J by 6 bases, with 19 bases left in between. Germline V gene lookup returns CDR1 MNHNS and CDR2 SASEGT. The CDR3 DNA follows: TGTGCCAGCAGTGAAATCCAGCTCCGGGGGAGTGATGGCTACACCTTC. Translating it yields CASSEIQLRGSDGYTF.

This chain joins TRBV11-2 and TRBJ2-7; the D gene is possibly TRBD2 (6 bases). V was clipped by 1 base and J by 3 bases, with 7 bases between them. This CDR3 is built from 13 residues. CDR1 SGHAT and CDR2 FQNNGV come from the germline V gene. The CDR3 DNA sequence: TGTGCCAGCAGCTTAGGGGGAGGCTACGAGCAGTACTTC. Its protein product is CASSLGGGYEQYF.

The chain is built from TRBV14 and TRBJ1-6; tentatively, D is TRBD1 (6 bases). Germline CDR1 and CDR2: SGHDN and FVKESK. Trimming removed 1 base from V and 11 bases from J, with 12 bases in between. The CDR3 runs 14 residues. The CDR3 protein is CASSQASGDTPLHF. CDR3 bases: TGTGCCAGCAGCCAAGCGTCAGGGGATACACCCCTCCACTTT.

The chain uses TRBV5-5 and TRBJ1-1; 8 bases match TRBD1. The CDR3 is made up of 15 amino acids. V shed 6 bases and J 4 bases; nucleotides not matched to a gene: 11. Germline lookup yields CDR1 SGHKS and CDR2 YYEKEE (reference sequence). CDR3 sequence: CASNSPETGVTEAFF. CDR3 nucleotide sequence: TGTGCCAGCAACTCCCCCGAGACAGGGGTCACTGAAGCTTTCTTT.

This clone is a singleton in its sample. The rearrangement links TRBV5-1 to TRBJ2-5; D is unclear. V lost 1 base to trimming and J lost 5 bases, with 6 bases between them. Germline lookup yields CDR1 SGHRS and CDR2 YFSETQ. This CDR3 has 12 residues. In nucleotides, the CDR3 is TGCGCCAGCAGCTTGCCCGGGGAGACCCAGTACTTC. It is translated as CASSLPGETQYF.

This chain links TRBV5-1 with TRBJ2-1, with 7 bases identical to TRBD1. The CDR3 consists of 14 residues. Germline V gives CDR1 SGHRS, CDR2 YFSETQ. With V trimmed by 3 bases and J by 10 bases, 10 bases remained unmatched. Written as DNA, the CDR3 is TGCGCCAGCAGCTACACCGGGACAGTCTGGGAGCAGTTCTTC. Translation: CASSYTGTVWEQFF.

This clone was observed a single time. J is TRBJ2-5 and V is TRBV10-1, with D possibly being TRBD2 (5 bases). V was clipped by 5 bases and J by 7 bases, with 14 bases between them. The CDR3 sequence is 13 residues long. Germline loops: CDR1 WNHNN, CDR2 SYGVQD (reference sequence). The CDR3 DNA reads as TGCGCCAGCAGTTGGGATCAGGCGGGGACCCAGTACTTC. As protein: CASSWDQAGTQYF.

The chain couples TRBV7-2 to TRBJ2-1, with 9 bases that match TRBD2. The CDR3 runs 14 residues. CDR1 and CDR2 (germline): SGHTA, FQGNSA. V was clipped by 5 bases and J by 5 bases; unmatched bases: 4. The CDR3 protein is CASSVGTSHNEQFF. CDR3 bases: TGTGCCAGCAGCGTAGGGACTAGCCACAATGAGCAGTTCTTC.

This chain connects TRBV19 to TRBJ1-2; 10 nucleotides align to TRBD1. Germline CDR1 reads LNHDA; CDR2 reads SQIVND (reference sequence). The CDR3 extends over 14 amino acids. The junction had 5 bases not matched to a gene; V was cut back by 5 bases and J by 5 bases. DNA of the CDR3: TGTGCCAGTAGTCCGGGACAGGGGACTTATGGCTACACCTTC. Translated, it gives CASSPGQGTYGYTF.

This clone is a singleton in its sample. The chain joins TRBV15 to TRBJ1-3; D uncertain. Germline assignment: CDR1 LNHNV and CDR2 YYDKDF (reference sequence). This CDR3 is built from 17 residues. Between the trimmed V and J ends, which lost 9 bases and 5 bases, there was a span of 26 bases. The chain's CDR3 is CATYLGNGKITRNTIYF. The CDR3 DNA follows: TGTGCCACGTACTTAGGGAACGGGAAGATCACCCGAAACACCATATATTTT.